These T cell receptor beta chains were read from a single sample in a study of CD8+ T cells in alopecia areata. Assay: immunoSEQ multiplex PCR; the TCRdb copy retains only in-frame clones and omits some. The table has approximately 280,000 clones, 58% seen once. Sequencing was performed on CD4+ T cells sorted from blood, taken at week 24, from a patient treated with tofacitinib. Receptor source: a human donor with alopecia areata. Both conserved end residues are part of each CDR3. Each record gives: J gene, clone size, V gene, D gene, CDR3 length, CDR3 DNA, CDR3 protein. D genes are given only for firm matches. For some rows the clone size is stated as once, few or many, or as a class when expanded; others skip it.

J: TRBJ2-1
size: few
V: TRBV30
D: .
length: 11
DNA: TGTGCCTGGAGTCCCCGGGGTGAGCAGTTCTTC
CDR3: CAWSPRGEQFF

J: TRBJ1-2
size: .
V: TRBV6-5
D: .
length: 16
DNA: TGTGCCAGCAGTTACTCCACAGGGCACAGACCCTATGGCTACACCTTC
CDR3: CASSYSTGHRPYGYTF

J: TRBJ2-1
size: .
V: TRBV10-3
D: .
length: 15
DNA: TGTGCCATCAGTGGGACAGCAGACTCCTACAATGAGCAGTTCTTC
CDR3: CAISGTADSYNEQFF

J: TRBJ1-2
size: .
V: TRBV6-6
D: .
length: 15
DNA: TGTGCCAGCAGTTACTCGAGCAGGGAGCGGTATGGCTACACCTTC
CDR3: CASSYSSRERYGYTF

J: TRBJ2-3
size: .
V: TRBV29-1
D: TRBD2
length: 16
DNA: TGCAGCGTTGACCCCCACGGGGCGGGGGGGCCAGATACGCAGTATTTT
CDR3: CSVDPHGAGGPDTQYF

J: TRBJ1-4
size: .
V: TRBV7-8
D: .
length: 12
DNA: TGTGCCAGCAGCAGAGGACGGAAAAAACTGTTTTTT
CDR3: CASSRGRKKLFF

J: TRBJ1-1
size: few
V: TRBV29-1
D: .
length: 15
DNA: TGCAGCGTTGTTCCCGGACGAACCATGAACACTGAAGCTTTCTTT
CDR3: CSVVPGRTMNTEAFF

J: TRBJ1-2
size: .
V: TRBV2
D: .
length: 15
DNA: TGTGCCAGCAGATTTACGACAGCGGCTAACTATGGCTACACCTTC
CDR3: CASRFTTAANYGYTF

J: TRBJ2-6
size: .
V: TRBV5-4
D: TRBD1
length: 16
DNA: TGTGCCAGCAAGGGACAGGGTCTAGCTGGGGCCAACGTCCTGACTTTC
CDR3: CASKGQGLAGANVLTF

J: TRBJ1-2
size: .
V: TRBV30
D: TRBD1
length: 12
DNA: TGTGCCTGGACGGGACAGGGGTATGGCTACACCTTC
CDR3: CAWTGQGYGYTF

J: TRBJ2-6
size: .
V: TRBV11-2
D: .
length: 16
DNA: TGTGCCAGCAGCCTTCCACTGGGGGCCGGGGCCAACGTCCTGACTTTC
CDR3: CASSLPLGAGANVLTF

J: TRBJ2-1
size: .
V: TRBV20-1
D: TRBD2
length: 11
DNA: TGCAGTGCTTGGACTAGCGACGAGCAGTTCTTC
CDR3: CSAWTSDEQFF

J: TRBJ2-7
size: .
V: TRBV30
D: .
length: 11
DNA: TGTGCCTGGAGCCCAGGCCGCGAGCAGTACTTC
CDR3: CAWSPGREQYF

J: TRBJ1-6
size: .
V: TRBV6-6
D: .
length: 13
DNA: TGTGCCAGCAGTTACTCGCCGAATTCACCCCTCCACTTT
CDR3: CASSYSPNSPLHF

J: TRBJ2-5
size: .
V: TRBV2
D: TRBD1
length: 14
DNA: TGTGCCAGCTTGGTGGGACAGGGATTGGAGACCCAGTACTTC
CDR3: CASLVGQGLETQYF

J: TRBJ1-4
size: .
V: TRBV30
D: TRBD1
length: 16
DNA: TGTGCCTGGAGTAACAGGGGCCTGCGGGCTAATGAAAAACTGTTTTTT
CDR3: CAWSNRGLRANEKLFF

J: TRBJ1-6
size: .
V: TRBV6-1
D: .
length: 17
DNA: TGTGCCAGCAGTGACCAAGGGGGGCCACCTGAGAATTCACCCCTCCACTTT
CDR3: CASSDQGGPPENSPLHF

J: TRBJ2-5
size: .
V: TRBV2
D: .
length: 12
DNA: TGTGCCAGCTGGGGAATCCAAGAGACCCAGTACTTC
CDR3: CASWGIQETQYF

J: TRBJ2-3
size: .
V: TRBV9
D: .
length: 15
DNA: TGTGCCAGCAGCCCTACAGTCCAGCTCACAGATACGCAGTATTTT
CDR3: CASSPTVQLTDTQYF

J: TRBJ1-2
size: few
V: TRBV10-3
D: .
length: 13
DNA: TGTGCCACAGCCCCGGGGGTGGAGGAAGGCTACACCTTC
CDR3: CATAPGVEEGYTF

J: TRBJ2-2
size: .
V: TRBV2
D: .
length: 15
DNA: TGTGCCAGCAGGTCCCAGACAGCGAACACCGGGGAGCTGTTTTTT
CDR3: CASRSQTANTGELFF

J: TRBJ2-3
size: .
V: TRBV5-1
D: .
length: 16
DNA: TGCGCCAGCAGCAATAGCGGAGGGGCCGGCACAGATACGCAGTATTTT
CDR3: CASSNSGGAGTDTQYF

J: TRBJ1-1
size: .
V: TRBV30
D: .
length: 13
DNA: TGTGCCTGGAGTGTAAGGGGTAACACTGAAGCTTTCTTT
CDR3: CAWSVRGNTEAFF

J: TRBJ2-3
size: .
V: TRBV29-1
D: .
length: 14
DNA: TGCAGCGTTGATGGGGGCGGGAGCACAGATACGCAGTATTTT
CDR3: CSVDGGGSTDTQYF

J: TRBJ2-7
size: .
V: TRBV19
D: .
length: 14
DNA: TGTGCCAGTAGTACGACGACAGGTGCCTACGAGCAGTACTTC
CDR3: CASSTTTGAYEQYF

J: TRBJ1-1
size: few
V: TRBV7-2
D: .
length: 14
DNA: TGTGCCAGCAGCCCCCGTGGGGTGAACACTGAAGCTTTCTTT
CDR3: CASSPRGVNTEAFF

J: TRBJ1-1
size: once
V: TRBV29-1
D: .
length: 12
DNA: TGCAGCGTTGGACAGTCGAGGACTGAAGCTTTCTTT
CDR3: CSVGQSRTEAFF

J: TRBJ1-2
size: .
V: TRBV9
D: .
length: 11
DNA: TGTGCCAGCAGCGTAGGTTATGGCTACACCTTC
CDR3: CASSVGYGYTF

J: TRBJ2-5
size: .
V: TRBV4-1
D: .
length: 14
DNA: TGCGCCAGCAGCCAAGATCGGTGGGAGGAGACCCAGTACTTC
CDR3: CASSQDRWEETQYF

J: TRBJ1-4
size: .
V: TRBV10-3
D: TRBD1
length: 13
DNA: TGTGCCACGACAGGGATATTGGGTGAAAAACTGTTTTTT
CDR3: CATTGILGEKLFF

J: TRBJ1-5
size: .
V: TRBV6-5
D: .
length: 13
DNA: TGTGCCAGTGGGACACTACGTTATCAGCCCCAGCATTTT
CDR3: CASGTLRYQPQHF

J: TRBJ2-6
size: few
V: TRBV9
D: .
length: 15
DNA: TGTGCCAGCGCCCGGCAGTTAGGAGGGGCCAACGTCCTGACTTTC
CDR3: CASARQLGGANVLTF

J: TRBJ1-1
size: few
V: TRBV29-1
D: .
length: 16
DNA: TGCAGCGTTGAATGGGGGAACCTTTTAAAGAACACTGAAGCTTTCTTT
CDR3: CSVEWGNLLKNTEAFF

J: TRBJ1-1
size: .
V: TRBV29-1
D: TRBD1
length: 13
DNA: TGCAGCGTCAAACAGGGGGCGAACACTGAAGCTTTCTTT
CDR3: CSVKQGANTEAFF

J: TRBJ2-1
size: .
V: TRBV6-5
D: .
length: 15
DNA: TGTGCCAGCAGACCCATCCGGAGCTCCTACAATGAGCAGTTCTTC
CDR3: CASRPIRSSYNEQFF

J: TRBJ1-4
size: few
V: TRBV2
D: .
length: 15
DNA: TGTGCCAGCAGCCCCGAGGGGCCAGATGGGGAAAAACTGTTTTTT
CDR3: CASSPEGPDGEKLFF

J: TRBJ2-2
size: .
V: TRBV2
D: .
length: 12
DNA: TGTGCCAGCAGATGGGACACCGGGGAGCTGTTTTTT
CDR3: CASRWDTGELFF